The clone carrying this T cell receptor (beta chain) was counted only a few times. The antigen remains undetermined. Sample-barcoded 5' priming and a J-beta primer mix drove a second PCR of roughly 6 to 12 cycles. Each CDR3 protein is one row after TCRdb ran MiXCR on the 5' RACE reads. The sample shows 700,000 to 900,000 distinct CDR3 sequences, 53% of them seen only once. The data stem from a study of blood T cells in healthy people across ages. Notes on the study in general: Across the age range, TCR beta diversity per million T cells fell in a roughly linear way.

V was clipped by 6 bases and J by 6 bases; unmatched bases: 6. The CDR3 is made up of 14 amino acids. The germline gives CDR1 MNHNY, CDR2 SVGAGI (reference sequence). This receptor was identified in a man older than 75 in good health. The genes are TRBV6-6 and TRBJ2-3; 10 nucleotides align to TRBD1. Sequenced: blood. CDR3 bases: TGTGCCAGCAGGATTGGGACAGGGGTGGATACGCAGTATTTT. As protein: CASRIGTGVDTQYF.